A selection of T cell receptor beta chains follows, all from one sample in a study of shared clonotypes between healthy human individuals. Data came from immunoSEQ multiplex PCR; TCRdb stores just in-frame clones and leaves some out. The sample shows about 180,000 clones, about 93% of them seen only once. Source material: naive CD4+ T cells sorted from blood. The receptor set was obtained from a woman in her 30s in good health. The CDR3 runs from the conserved cysteine through the conserved F or W. Each record gives: J gene, clone size, V gene, D gene, CDR3 protein, CDR3 DNA. The D gene is left open where the match is weak. Some rows mark clone size as missing; the rest say once, few, many or name a class of expanded clone.

TRBJ1-2	.	TRBV7-1	.	CASSQTVYGYTF	TGTGCCAGCAGCCAAACAGTCTATGGCTACACCTTC
TRBJ1-2	.	TRBV7-8	.	CASSFDRDYGYTF	TGTGCCAGCAGCTTTGACAGAGACTATGGCTACACCTTC
TRBJ2-7	.	TRBV10-3	TRBD1	CAIRPFGTGGLKNEQYF	TGTGCCATCAGACCCTTTGGCACAGGGGGGTTGAAGAACGAGCAGTACTTC
TRBJ2-2	.	TRBV5-1	TRBD1	CASSSSDRGLGGELFF	TGCGCCAGCAGCTCCTCGGACAGGGGGCTCGGCGGGGAGCTGTTTTTT
TRBJ2-5	.	TRBV29-1	.	CSVEVNRFGETQYF	TGCAGCGTTGAAGTGAACAGGTTTGGTGAGACCCAGTACTTC
TRBJ2-1	.	TRBV27	TRBD2	CASSLSGLAGGAEQFF	TGTGCCAGCAGTTTATCCGGACTAGCGGGAGGGGCTGAGCAGTTCTTC
TRBJ1-5	.	TRBV28	.	CASSFIRGNQPQHF	TGTGCCAGCAGTTTTATCAGGGGCAATCAGCCCCAGCATTTT
TRBJ2-7	.	TRBV5-1	.	CASNLGLPSYEQYF	TGCGCCAGCAACCTGGGACTGCCCTCCTACGAGCAGTACTTC
TRBJ1-5	.	TRBV7-2	.	CASSFSAGTQPQHF	TGTGCCAGCAGCTTTTCTGCGGGGACTCAGCCCCAGCATTTT
TRBJ1-1	.	TRBV11-2	.	CASSLNTEAFF	TGTGCCAGCAGCCTAAACACTGAAGCTTTCTTT
TRBJ1-1	.	TRBV5-4	.	CASSLQALVNTEAFF	TGTGCCAGCAGCTTGCAGGCGCTGGTGAACACTGAAGCTTTCTTT
TRBJ2-7	.	TRBV27	.	CASSLGVGPYEQYF	TGTGCCAGCAGTTTAGGTGTTGGGCCCTACGAGCAGTACTTC
TRBJ2-1	once	TRBV19	.	CASSMMGSEQFF	TGTGCCAGTAGTATGATGGGCAGTGAGCAGTTCTTC
TRBJ2-7	.	TRBV7-9	.	CASSPGQSYEQYF	TGTGCCAGCAGCCCTGGACAGTCCTACGAGCAGTACTTC
TRBJ1-1	once	TRBV19	TRBD1	CASRVGGTAGNTEAFF	TGTGCCAGTAGAGTCGGTGGGACAGCGGGAAACACTGAAGCTTTCTTT
TRBJ2-7	.	TRBV27	TRBD2	CASSFSVGLAGTFEQYF	TGTGCCAGCAGTTTCTCAGTCGGACTAGCGGGGACCTTCGAGCAGTACTTC
TRBJ2-7	once	TRBV6-6	TRBD2	CASRRTGTSGTYEQYF	TGTGCCAGCAGAAGAACCGGGACTAGCGGTACCTACGAGCAGTACTTC